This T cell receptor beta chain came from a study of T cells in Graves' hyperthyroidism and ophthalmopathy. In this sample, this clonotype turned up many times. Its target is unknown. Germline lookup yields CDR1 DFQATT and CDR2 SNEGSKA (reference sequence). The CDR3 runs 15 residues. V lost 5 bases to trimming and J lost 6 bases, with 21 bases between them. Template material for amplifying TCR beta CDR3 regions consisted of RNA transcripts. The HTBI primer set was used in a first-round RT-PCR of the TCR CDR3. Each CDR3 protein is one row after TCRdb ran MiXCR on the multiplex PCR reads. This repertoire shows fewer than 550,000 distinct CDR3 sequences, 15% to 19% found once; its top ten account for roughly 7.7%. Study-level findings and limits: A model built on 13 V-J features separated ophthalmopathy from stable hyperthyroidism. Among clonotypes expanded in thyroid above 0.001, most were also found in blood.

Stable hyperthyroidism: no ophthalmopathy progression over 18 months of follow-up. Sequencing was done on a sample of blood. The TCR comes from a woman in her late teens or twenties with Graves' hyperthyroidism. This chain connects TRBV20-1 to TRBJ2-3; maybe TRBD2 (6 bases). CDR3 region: CSAVRPGLIGDTQYF. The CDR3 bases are TGCAGTGCTGTAAGACCGGGACTGATTGGTGATACGCAGTATTTT.